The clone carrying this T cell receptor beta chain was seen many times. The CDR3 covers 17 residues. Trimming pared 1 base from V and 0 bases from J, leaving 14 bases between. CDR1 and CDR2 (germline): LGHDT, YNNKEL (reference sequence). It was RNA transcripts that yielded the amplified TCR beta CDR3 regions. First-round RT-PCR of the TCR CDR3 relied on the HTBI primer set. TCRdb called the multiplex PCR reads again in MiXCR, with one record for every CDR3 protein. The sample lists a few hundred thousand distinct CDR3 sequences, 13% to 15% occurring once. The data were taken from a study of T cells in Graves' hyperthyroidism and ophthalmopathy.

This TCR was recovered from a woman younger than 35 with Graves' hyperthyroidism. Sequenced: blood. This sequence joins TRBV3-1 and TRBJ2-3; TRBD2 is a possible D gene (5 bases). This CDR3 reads CASSQGSSGESTDTQYF. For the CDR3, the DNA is TGTGCCAGCAGCCAAGGATCAAGCGGCGAAAGCACAGATACGCAGTATTTT.